This is a list of T cell receptor beta chains from one sample in a study of T-cell memory formation after mild COVID-19. TCRdb ran MiXCR on the 5' RACE reads and lists one entry per CDR3 protein. The sample consists of 300,000 to 400,000 distinct CDR3 sequences, over 10% of them appearing once. Material for sequencing was PBMCs or a T cell subset sorted from them (not recorded which). Receptors originate from a man between 18 and 29 years old who had mild COVID-19 (a few samples of this study predate the infection). Cell type and time point are not known. CDR3s include the opening cysteine and the closing phenylalanine or tryptophan. D genes are given only for firm matches. Expanded clones get a size class; other rows say once, few or many, or leave the size out.

>TRBJ2-1|.|TRBV12-3/TRBV12-4|.
CASSFVGAYNEQFF
>TRBJ2-2|.|TRBV29-1|many
CSVGVPGELFF
>TRBJ2-1|TRBD2|TRBV5-1|many
CASRHSGGDYNEQFF
>TRBJ1-4|.|TRBV18|few
CASSPVNMDEKLFF
>TRBJ2-3|TRBD2|TRBV12-3/TRBV12-4|.
CASSFVAGGSTDTQYF
>TRBJ2-1|TRBD2|TRBV12-3/TRBV12-4|.
CASSLTSGVVEQFF
>TRBJ2-3|TRBD2|TRBV5-1|many
CASSLGLADTDTQYF
>TRBJ1-2|TRBD1|TRBV4-3|few
CASGDRGDYGYTF
>TRBJ2-3|.|TRBV7-2|many
CASSLTLAADTQYF
>TRBJ2-7|TRBD1|TRBV15|.
CATSRDRTYEQYF
>TRBJ2-7|.|TRBV5-1|many
CASSIFIDSSYEQYF
>TRBJ2-3|TRBD2|TRBV9|few
CASSPQRGATDTQYF
>TRBJ1-2|.|TRBV4-2|few
CASSQARGDPANYGYTF